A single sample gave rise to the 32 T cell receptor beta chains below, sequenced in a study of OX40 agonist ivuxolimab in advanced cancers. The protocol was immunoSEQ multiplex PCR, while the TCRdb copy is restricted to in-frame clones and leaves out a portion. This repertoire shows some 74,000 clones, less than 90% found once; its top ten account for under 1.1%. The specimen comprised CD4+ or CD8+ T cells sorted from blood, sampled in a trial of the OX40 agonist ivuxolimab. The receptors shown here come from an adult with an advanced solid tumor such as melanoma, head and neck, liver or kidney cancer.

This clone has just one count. CDR3: CASRSDIFEAFF. The CDR3 DNA is TGTGCCAGCAGGTCAGACATTTTCGAAGCTTTCTTT. V is TRBV2 and J is TRBJ1-1; D ambiguous. In germline, CDR1 is SNHLY, CDR2 FYNNEI. The CDR3 contains 12 residues. Trimming shortened V by 6 bases and J by 8 bases, and 13 bases separated the two germline ends.

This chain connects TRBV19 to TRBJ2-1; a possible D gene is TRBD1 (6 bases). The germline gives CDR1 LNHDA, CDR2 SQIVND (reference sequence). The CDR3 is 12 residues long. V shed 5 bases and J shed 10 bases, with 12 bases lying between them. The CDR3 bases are TGTGCCAGTAGTTTAAGTCAGGGGGAGCAGTTCTTC. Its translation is CASSLSQGEQFF.

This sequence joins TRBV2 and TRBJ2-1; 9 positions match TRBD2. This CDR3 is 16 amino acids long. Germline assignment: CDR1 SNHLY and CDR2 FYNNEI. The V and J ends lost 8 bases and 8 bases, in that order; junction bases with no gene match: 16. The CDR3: CASSKGLAGFGDEQFF. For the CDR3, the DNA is TGTGCCAGCTCAAAGGGACTAGCTGGTTTTGGAGATGAGCAGTTCTTC.

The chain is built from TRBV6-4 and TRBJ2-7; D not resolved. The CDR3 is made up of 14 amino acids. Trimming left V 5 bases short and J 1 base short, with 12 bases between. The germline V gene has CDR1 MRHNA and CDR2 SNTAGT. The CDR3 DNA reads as TGTGCCAGCAGTCCCGATTATACATCCTACGAGCAGTACTTC. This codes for CASSPDYTSYEQYF.

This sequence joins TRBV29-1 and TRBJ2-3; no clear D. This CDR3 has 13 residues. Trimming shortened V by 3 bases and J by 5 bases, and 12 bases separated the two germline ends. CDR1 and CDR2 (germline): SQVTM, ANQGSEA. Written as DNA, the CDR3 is TGCAGCGTTGATAGGGCCGTTCAAGATACGCAGTATTTT. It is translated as CSVDRAVQDTQYF.

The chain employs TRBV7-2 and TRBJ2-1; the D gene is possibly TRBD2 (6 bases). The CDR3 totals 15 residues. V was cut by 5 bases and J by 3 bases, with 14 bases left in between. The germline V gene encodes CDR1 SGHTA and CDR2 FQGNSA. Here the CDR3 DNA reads TGTGCCAGCAGCCCTGGGGGGTCGGTCTACAATGAGCAGTTCTTC. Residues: CASSPGGSVYNEQFF.

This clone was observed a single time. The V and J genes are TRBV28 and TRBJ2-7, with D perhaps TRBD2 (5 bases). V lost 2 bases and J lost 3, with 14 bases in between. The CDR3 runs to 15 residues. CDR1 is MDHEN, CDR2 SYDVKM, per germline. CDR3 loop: CASSLGGDPLYEQYF. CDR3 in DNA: TGTGCCAGCAGTTTAGGAGGTGACCCCCTCTACGAGCAGTACTTC. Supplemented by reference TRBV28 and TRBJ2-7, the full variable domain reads DVKVTQSSRYLVKRTGEKVFLECVQDMDHENMFWYRQDPGLGLRLIYFSYDVKMKEKGDIPEGYSVSREKKERFSLILESASTNQTSMYLCASSLGGDPLYEQYFGPGTRLTVT.

The CDR3 DNA is TGCGCCAGCAGCTTGGGCGGACAGGGCGTCGGTCAGCCCCAGCATTTT. Translation gives CASSLGGQGVGQPQHF. This chain joins TRBV5-1 and TRBJ1-5, with 8 nucleotides matching TRBD1. CDR3 length: 16 residues. Germline V CDR1 and CDR2: SGHRS, YFSETQ. The trim removed 0 bases at V and 6 bases at J, leaving 8 bases unmatched.

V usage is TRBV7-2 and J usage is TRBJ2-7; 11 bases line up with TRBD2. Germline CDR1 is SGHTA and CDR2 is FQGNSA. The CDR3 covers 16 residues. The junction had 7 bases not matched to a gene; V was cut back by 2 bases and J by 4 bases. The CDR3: CASSLTFTSGSYEQYF. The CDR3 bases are TGTGCCAGCAGCTTAACGTTCACTAGCGGGAGTTACGAGCAGTACTTC.

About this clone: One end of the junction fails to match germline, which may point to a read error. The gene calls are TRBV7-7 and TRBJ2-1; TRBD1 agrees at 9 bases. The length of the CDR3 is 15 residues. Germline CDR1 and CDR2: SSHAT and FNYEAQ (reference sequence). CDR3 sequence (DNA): TGTGCTAGCAGCCCCGACAGGACAGGGGTCCATGAGCAGTTCTTC. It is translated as CASSPDRTGVHEQFF.

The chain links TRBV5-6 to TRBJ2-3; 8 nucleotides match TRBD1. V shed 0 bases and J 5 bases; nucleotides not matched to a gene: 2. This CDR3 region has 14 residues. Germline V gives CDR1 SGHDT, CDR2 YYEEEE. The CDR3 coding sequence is TGTGCCAGCAGCTTGGGGGACAGGATAGATACGCAGTATTTT. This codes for CASSLGDRIDTQYF.

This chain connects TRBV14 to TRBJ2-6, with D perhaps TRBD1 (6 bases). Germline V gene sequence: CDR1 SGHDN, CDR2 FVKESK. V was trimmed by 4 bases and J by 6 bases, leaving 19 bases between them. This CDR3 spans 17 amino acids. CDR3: CASSPARGRAVANVLTF. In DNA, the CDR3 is TGTGCCAGCAGCCCCGCCAGGGGCCGAGCTGTGGCCAACGTCCTGACTTTC.

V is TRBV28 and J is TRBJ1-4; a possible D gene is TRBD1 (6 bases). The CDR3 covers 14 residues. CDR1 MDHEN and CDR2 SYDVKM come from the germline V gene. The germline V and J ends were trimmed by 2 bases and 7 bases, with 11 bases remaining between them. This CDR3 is CASSLGGGREKLFF. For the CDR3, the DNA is TGTGCCAGCAGTTTAGGGGGGGGGCGTGAAAAACTGTTTTTT.

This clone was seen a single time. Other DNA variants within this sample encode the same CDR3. The CDR3 here is CASRIQGSETQYF. CDR3 nucleotide sequence: TGTGCCAGCAGGATACAGGGATCAGAGACCCAGTACTTC. The chain is built from TRBV5-4 and TRBJ2-5; a weak D match, TRBD1 (6 bases). Trimming left V 5 bases short and J 4 bases short, with 12 bases between. Per the germline V gene, CDR1 is SGHNT and CDR2 is YYREEE (reference sequence). This CDR3 has 13 amino acids.

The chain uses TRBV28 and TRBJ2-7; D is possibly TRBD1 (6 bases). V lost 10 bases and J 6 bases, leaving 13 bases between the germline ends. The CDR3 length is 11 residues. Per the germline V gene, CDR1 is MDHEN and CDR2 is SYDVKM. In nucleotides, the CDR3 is TGTGCCACCACAGGGCCCGGCGAGCAGTACTTC. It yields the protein CATTGPGEQYF.

Here the CDR3 DNA reads TGTGCCAGCTCACCGGTCAGCGCGGGAGGCCCCTACAATGAGCAGTTCTTC. It codes for CASSPVSAGGPYNEQFF. This chain uses TRBV18 with TRBJ2-1; 8 bases agree with TRBD2. Trimming took 3 bases from V and 2 from J; bases not matched to a gene: 9. Germline V gene lookup returns CDR1 KGHSH and CDR2 LQKENI. The CDR3 loop spans 17 amino acids.

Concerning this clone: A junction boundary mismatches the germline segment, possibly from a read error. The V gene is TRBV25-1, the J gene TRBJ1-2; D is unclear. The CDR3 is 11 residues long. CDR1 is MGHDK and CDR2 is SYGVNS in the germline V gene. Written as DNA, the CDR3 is TGTGCCAGTAGTGCTAACTATGGCTACACCTTC. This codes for CASSANYGYTF.

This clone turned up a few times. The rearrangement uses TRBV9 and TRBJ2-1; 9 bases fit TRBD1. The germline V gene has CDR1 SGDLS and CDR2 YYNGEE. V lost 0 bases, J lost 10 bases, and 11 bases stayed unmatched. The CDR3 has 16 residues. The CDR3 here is CASSVAPTTGGREQFF. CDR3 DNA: TGTGCCAGCAGCGTAGCCCCCACAACAGGGGGCAGAGAGCAGTTCTTC.

CDR3 region: CAWQGSGYNEQFF. The DNA of the CDR3 is TGTGCCTGGCAGGGGTCCGGATACAATGAGCAGTTCTTC. The J gene is TRBJ2-1, the V gene TRBV28; D is possibly TRBD1 (6 bases). The CDR3 is 13 residues long. CDR1 is MDHEN, CDR2 SYDVKM, per germline. V was cut by 11 bases and J by 4 bases, with 15 bases left in between. Looking up the rest from reference TRBV28 and TRBJ2-1 gives the full variable domain: DVKVTQSSRYLVKRTGEKVFLECVQDMDHENMFWYRQDPGLGLRLIYFSYDVKMKEKGDIPEGYSVSREKKERFSLILESASTNQTSMYLCAWQGSGYNEQFFGPGTRLTVL.

The CDR3 region has the DNA TGTGCCAGCAGCTTACTTACTGAGGAAAAACTGTTTTTT. Translated, it gives CASSLLTEEKLFF. The J gene is TRBJ1-4, the V gene TRBV5-4; D call uncertain. V lost 2 bases and J 8 bases, leaving 10 bases between the germline ends. There are 13 residues in the CDR3. CDR1 is SGHNT and CDR2 is YYREEE in the germline V gene (reference sequence).

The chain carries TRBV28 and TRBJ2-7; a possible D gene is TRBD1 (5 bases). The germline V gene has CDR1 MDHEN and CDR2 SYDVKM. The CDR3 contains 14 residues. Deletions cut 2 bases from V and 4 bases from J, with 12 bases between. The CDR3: CASSLLDIEYEQYF. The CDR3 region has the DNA TGTGCCAGCAGTTTACTGGACATAGAATACGAGCAGTACTTC.

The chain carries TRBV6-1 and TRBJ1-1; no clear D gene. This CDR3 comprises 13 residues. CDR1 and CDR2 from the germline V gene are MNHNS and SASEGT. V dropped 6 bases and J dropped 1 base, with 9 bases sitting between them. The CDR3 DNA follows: TGTGCCAGCAGACTCCAGCCGAACACTGAAGCTTTCTTT. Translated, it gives CASRLQPNTEAFF.

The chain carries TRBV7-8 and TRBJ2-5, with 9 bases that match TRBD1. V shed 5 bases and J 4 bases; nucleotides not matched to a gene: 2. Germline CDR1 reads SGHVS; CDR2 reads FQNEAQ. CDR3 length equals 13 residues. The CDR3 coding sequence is TGTGCCAGCAGCAAGGGACAGGGAGAGACCCAGTACTTC. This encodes CASSKGQGETQYF.

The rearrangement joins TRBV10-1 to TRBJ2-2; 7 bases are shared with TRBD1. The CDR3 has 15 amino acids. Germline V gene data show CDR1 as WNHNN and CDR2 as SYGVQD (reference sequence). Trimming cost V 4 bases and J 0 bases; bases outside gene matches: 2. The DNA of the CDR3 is TGCGCCAGCAGTGGCCAGGGGGCGAACACCGGGGAGCTGTTTTTT. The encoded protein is CASSGQGANTGELFF.

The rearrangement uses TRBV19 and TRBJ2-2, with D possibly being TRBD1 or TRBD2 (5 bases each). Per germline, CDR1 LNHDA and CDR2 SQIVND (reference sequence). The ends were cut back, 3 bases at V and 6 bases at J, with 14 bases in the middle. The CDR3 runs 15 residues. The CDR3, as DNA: TGTGCCAGTAGTATGTCCAGGGTGGGACCCGGGGAGCTGTTTTTT. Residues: CASSMSRVGPGELFF.

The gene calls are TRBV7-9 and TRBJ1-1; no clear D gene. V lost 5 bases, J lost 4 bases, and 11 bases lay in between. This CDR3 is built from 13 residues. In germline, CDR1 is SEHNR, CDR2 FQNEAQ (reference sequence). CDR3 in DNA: TGTGCCAGCAGCAGGCATGCGCTCACTGAAGCTTTCTTT. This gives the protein CASSRHALTEAFF.

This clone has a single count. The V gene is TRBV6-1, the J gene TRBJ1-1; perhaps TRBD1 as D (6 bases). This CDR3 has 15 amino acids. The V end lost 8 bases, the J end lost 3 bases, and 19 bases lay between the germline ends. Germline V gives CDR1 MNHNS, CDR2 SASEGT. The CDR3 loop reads CASALSGGADTEAFF. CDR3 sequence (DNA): TGTGCCAGCGCTCTAAGTGGGGGGGCGGACACTGAAGCTTTCTTT.

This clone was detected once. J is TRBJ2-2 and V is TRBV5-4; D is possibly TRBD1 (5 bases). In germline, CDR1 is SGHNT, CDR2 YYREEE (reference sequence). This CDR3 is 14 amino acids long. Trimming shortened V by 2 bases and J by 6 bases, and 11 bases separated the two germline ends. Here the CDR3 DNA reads TGTGCCAGCAGCTTACTGACAGTACCCGGGGAGCTGTTTTTT. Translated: CASSLLTVPGELFF.

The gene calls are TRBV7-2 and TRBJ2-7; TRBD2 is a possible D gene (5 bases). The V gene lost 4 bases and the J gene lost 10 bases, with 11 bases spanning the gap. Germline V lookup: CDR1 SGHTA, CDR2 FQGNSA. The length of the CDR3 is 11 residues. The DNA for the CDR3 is TGTGCCAGCAGCTCTTCCGGACTTCAGTACTTC. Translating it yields CASSSSGLQYF.

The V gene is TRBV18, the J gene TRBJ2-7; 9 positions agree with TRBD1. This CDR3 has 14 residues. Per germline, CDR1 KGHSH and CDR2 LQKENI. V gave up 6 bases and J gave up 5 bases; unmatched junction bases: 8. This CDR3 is CASSPGDRVHEQYF. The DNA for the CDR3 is TGTGCCAGCTCCCCCGGGGACAGGGTGCACGAGCAGTACTTC.

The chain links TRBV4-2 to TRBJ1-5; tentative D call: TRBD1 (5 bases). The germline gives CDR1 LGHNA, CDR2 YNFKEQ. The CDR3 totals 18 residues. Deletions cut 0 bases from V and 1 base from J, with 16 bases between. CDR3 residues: CASSQEAGVGGSNQPQHF. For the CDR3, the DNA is TGTGCCAGCAGCCAAGAAGCGGGGGTCGGAGGGAGCAATCAGCCCCAGCATTTT.

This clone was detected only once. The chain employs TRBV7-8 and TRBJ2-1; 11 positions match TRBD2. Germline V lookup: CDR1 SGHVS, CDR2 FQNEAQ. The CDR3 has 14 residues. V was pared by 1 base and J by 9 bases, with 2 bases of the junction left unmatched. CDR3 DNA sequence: TGTGCCAGCAGCTTAGTAACTAGCGGGGGTGAGCAGTTCTTC. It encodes CASSLVTSGGEQFF.